This T cell receptor beta chain comes out of a study of blood T cell repertoires in COVID-19. Across the study: Sites in the United States, Italy and Spain provided acute and convalescent COVID-19 samples. Sample material is recorded as cDNA or gDNA derived from T cells, B-cell-depleted T cells, or PBMCs.

Trimming took 0 bases from V and 4 from J; bases not matched to a gene: 9. This CDR3 is built from 17 residues. Germline V CDR1 and CDR2: MNHEY, SVGEGT. Using immunoSEQ multiplex PCR, the repertoire was profiled, and TCRdb retains in-frame clones only, with some absent. The table includes some 150,000 clones, 91% detected once. The sequence derives from a man between 45 and 60 years old with acute or convalescent COVID-19. The chain employs TRBV6-2 or TRBV6-3 and TRBJ2-1; 7 bases fit TRBD2. Source material: peripheral blood. Here the CDR3 reads CASSYSPGGLTYNEQFF. The CDR3 nucleotides are TGTGCCAGCAGTTACTCCCCGGGGGGACTAACTTACAATGAGCAGTTCTTC.